The 21 T cell receptor beta chains given below trace back to one sample, sequenced in a study of cytomegalovirus exposure and HLA in healthy donors. Some clones are missing from TCRdb's copy, which holds only in-frame ones; the method was immunoSEQ multiplex PCR. The sample yields 90,000 to 150,000 clones, roughly 90% seen once. Material: PBMCs. The receptors originated from a woman between 18 and 30 years old in good health and CMV-seropositive.

The chain is built from TRBV7-9 and TRBJ2-5; 11 positions match TRBD1. The length of the CDR3 is 16 residues. Germline loops: CDR1 SEHNR, CDR2 FQNEAQ (reference sequence). The V and J ends lost 1 base and 1 base, in that order; junction bases with no gene match: 2. The DNA for the CDR3 is TGTGCCAGCAGCTTAGGGGACAGGGGGTCCCAAGAGACCCAGTACTTC. As protein: CASSLGDRGSQETQYF.

The chain recombines TRBV6-6 with TRBJ1-1; D might be TRBD1 (6 bases). V was pared by 6 bases and J by 2 bases, with 19 bases between. The CDR3 is 16 amino acids. Germline lookup yields CDR1 MNHNY and CDR2 SVGAGI (reference sequence). The CDR3 bases are TGTGCCAGCAGCCCCCTACAGGGACCCTTTAACACTGAAGCTTTCTTT. Its protein is CASSPLQGPFNTEAFF.

V gene TRBV5-1 combines with J gene TRBJ1-2, with D hard to call. With 2 bases removed from V and 4 bases from J, the gap between germline ends came to 15 bases. Per the germline V gene, CDR1 is SGHRS and CDR2 is YFSETQ. This CDR3 region has 15 residues. The DNA of the CDR3 is TGCGCCAGCAGCTTTATCCCCGACACCTTCTATGGCTACACCTTC. It encodes CASSFIPDTFYGYTF.

J is TRBJ2-3 and V is TRBV4-3; 8 nucleotides align to TRBD2. CDR3 size: 15 residues. Per germline, CDR1 LGHNA and CDR2 YSLEER. J lost 2 bases, V lost 4 bases, and 5 bases had no gene match. CDR3 protein: CASSPGGRVTDTQYF. The CDR3 region has the DNA TGCGCCAGCAGCCCGGGGGGGAGAGTCACAGATACGCAGTATTTT.

The chain is built from TRBV5-1 and TRBJ2-7; possibly TRBD2 for D (7 bases). V lost 4 bases and J 5 bases, leaving 16 bases between the germline ends. Germline V gene lookup returns CDR1 SGHRS and CDR2 YFSETQ. The CDR3 consists of 14 residues. The CDR3 nucleotides read TGCGCCAGCAGCCCGGCGGGGGCGCCGGACGAGCAGTACTTC. This sequence encodes CASSPAGAPDEQYF. Full variable domain (missing parts from reference TRBV5-1 and TRBJ2-7): KAGVTQTPRYLIKTRGQQVTLSCSPISGHRSVSWYQQTPGQGLQFLFEYFSETQRNKGNFPGRFSGRQFSNSRSEMNVSTLELGDSALYLCASSPAGAPDEQYFGPGTRLTVT.

V gene TRBV7-2 combines with J gene TRBJ2-3; D is undetermined. This CDR3 has 14 amino acids. Germline lookup yields CDR1 SGHTA and CDR2 FQGNSA. Between the trimmed V and J ends, which lost 1 base and 2 bases, there was a span of 7 bases. Written as DNA, the CDR3 is TGTGCCAGCAGCTTAGTGTACTCCACAGATACGCAGTATTTT. Its translation: CASSLVYSTDTQYF. Based on the CDR3 plus reference TRBV7-2 and TRBJ2-3, the full variable domain is GAGVSQSPSNKVTEKGKDVELRCDPISGHTALYWYRQSLGQGLEFLIYFQGNSAPDKSGLPSDRFSAERTGGSVSTLTIQRTQQEDSAVYLCASSLVYSTDTQYFGPGTRLTVL.

The J gene is TRBJ2-1, the V gene TRBV28; 9 bases line up with TRBD1. The CDR3 covers 15 residues. In germline, CDR1 is MDHEN, CDR2 SYDVKM. Trimming at V came to 6 bases and at J to 2 bases, leaving 5 bases not matched to a gene. CDR3 nucleotide sequence: TGTGCCAGCAGCCCAGGACAGGGGACCTACAATGAGCAGTTCTTC. This gives the protein CASSPGQGTYNEQFF.

The chain has TRBV10-3 and TRBJ2-5, with 9 bases aligning to TRBD1. V trimming: 2 bases; J trimming: 5 bases; junction bases outside the gene matches: 3. CDR1 and CDR2 (germline): ENHRY, SYGVKD. The CDR3 is made up of 14 amino acids. The CDR3 is CAISEGQGRETQYF. In DNA form, the CDR3 reads TGTGCCATCAGTGAGGGACAGGGGAGGGAGACCCAGTACTTC.

This clone showed up many times. The V and J genes are TRBV13 and TRBJ2-4; 10 nucleotides match TRBD1. The CDR3 has 15 amino acids. The junction had 6 bases not matched to a gene; V was cut back by 5 bases and J by 5 bases. From germline, CDR1 is PRHDT and CDR2 FYEKMQ (reference sequence). The CDR3 DNA reads as TGTGCCAGCAGCGTCCGACAGGGGGCGGAAAACATTCAGTACTTC. The encoded protein is CASSVRQGAENIQYF.

The rearrangement links TRBV6-5 to TRBJ1-1; D gene unclear. The CDR3 loop spans 15 amino acids. Trimming took off 0 bases at V and 0 bases at J, with 8 bases between the two ends. The V gene's germline CDR1 is MNHEY and CDR2 SVGAGI. CDR3 amino acids: CASSYSNLMNTEAFF. The CDR3 DNA reads TGTGCCAGCAGTTACTCGAACTTGATGAACACTGAAGCTTTCTTT.

The table lists this clone with a count of one. This chain uses TRBV4-2 with TRBJ1-2; TRBD1 matches 12 bases. The germline V gene encodes CDR1 LGHNA and CDR2 YNFKEQ. The V gene end was trimmed by 0 bases and the J gene end by 9 bases; junction bases not matched to a gene: 5. There are 15 residues in the CDR3. CDR3 protein: CASSQEPGQGASYTF. The CDR3 DNA reads TGTGCCAGCAGCCAAGAACCGGGACAGGGGGCGAGCTACACCTTC.

The CDR3: CASSLALGQDTEAFF. Here the CDR3 DNA reads TGTGCCAGCAGCTTAGCGCTTGGACAAGACACTGAAGCTTTCTTT. The chain recombines TRBV7-9 with TRBJ1-1; possible D gene TRBD1, 5 bases. The germline gives CDR1 SEHNR, CDR2 FQNEAQ (reference sequence). V was shortened by 0 bases and J by 3 bases, with 11 bases between the two germline ends. This CDR3 region has 15 residues.

The V and J genes are TRBV19 and TRBJ1-5, with 9 bases fitting TRBD1. The CDR3 contains 15 residues. Germline assignment: CDR1 LNHDA and CDR2 SQIVND (reference sequence). J was trimmed by 7 bases and V by 5 bases; bases with no gene match: 9. This CDR3 reads CASSVTGGAGQPQHF. As DNA, the CDR3 is TGTGCCAGTAGTGTAACAGGGGGCGCGGGGCAGCCCCAGCATTTT.

The V call is TRBV11-3, the J call TRBJ2-7; weak D call: TRBD1 (5 bases). Per the germline V gene, CDR1 is SGHNT and CDR2 is YENEEA. V shed 3 bases and J shed 4 bases, with 16 bases lying between them. The CDR3 consists of 15 residues. DNA of the CDR3: TGTGCCAGCAGCTTGGAAGGGGTACTAAATTACGAGCAGTACTTC. Translation: CASSLEGVLNYEQYF.

The chain couples TRBV11-3 to TRBJ2-3; D possibly corresponds to TRBD2 (5 bases). Between the trimmed V and J ends, which lost 5 bases and 2 bases, there was a span of 14 bases. This CDR3 spans 15 amino acids. The V gene's germline CDR1 is SGHNT and CDR2 YENEEA. Here the CDR3 reads CASSPAAAVTDTQYF. The CDR3 DNA follows: TGTGCCAGCAGCCCGGCGGCAGCGGTCACAGATACGCAGTATTTT.

J is TRBJ1-2 and V is TRBV15, with D hard to call. With 0 bases removed from V and 5 bases from J, the gap between germline ends came to 10 bases. This CDR3 has 14 amino acids. Germline loops: CDR1 LNHNV, CDR2 YYDKDF (reference sequence). CDR3 loop: CATSRDPQRYGYTF. The DNA for the CDR3 is TGTGCCACCAGCAGAGACCCACAAAGATATGGCTACACCTTC.

The rearrangement links TRBV5-4 to TRBJ2-1, with 11 positions matching TRBD2. J lost 8 bases, V lost 1 base, and 5 bases had no gene match. The CDR3 extends over 15 amino acids. Germline V CDR1 and CDR2: SGHNT, YYREEE (reference sequence). CDR3 DNA: TGTGCCAGCAGCTTGAAACTAGCGGGAGTAGATGAGCAGTTCTTC. Its translation: CASSLKLAGVDEQFF.

The V gene is TRBV9, the J gene TRBJ2-3; 8 positions agree with TRBD2. Per germline, CDR1 SGDLS and CDR2 YYNGEE. The trim removed 0 bases at V and 12 bases at J, leaving 3 bases unmatched. The CDR3 contains 12 residues. The CDR3 reads CASSVGGGLQYF. For the CDR3, the DNA is TGTGCCAGCAGCGTAGGCGGGGGGCTTCAGTATTTT.

The chain carries TRBV11-3 and TRBJ2-1; TRBD2 matches 7 bases. With 5 bases clipped from V and 3 bases from J, the junction kept 10 bases outside the gene matches. The CDR3 runs to 16 residues. The germline V gene has CDR1 SGHNT and CDR2 YENEEA. CDR3 sequence reads: CASSPAPSGVYNEQFF. CDR3 DNA: TGTGCCAGCAGCCCCGCGCCCAGCGGGGTCTACAATGAGCAGTTCTTC.

The chain has TRBV5-4 and TRBJ2-1; D is possibly TRBD1 (6 bases). CDR3 length equals 14 residues. Germline CDR1 SGHNT, CDR2 YYREEE (reference sequence). Trimming removed 5 bases from V and 12 bases from J, with 21 bases in between. This CDR3 reads CASSYQLRQVVQFF. The CDR3 DNA is TGTGCCAGCAGTTATCAACTAAGACAGGTGGTGCAGTTCTTC.

The V gene is TRBV27, the J gene TRBJ2-2; 7 nucleotides line up with TRBD1. The trim removed 6 bases at V and 0 bases at J, leaving 4 bases unmatched. CDR1 and CDR2 (germline): MNHEY, SMNVEV (reference sequence). This CDR3 contains 15 residues. As DNA, the CDR3 is TGTGCCAGCAGCGACAGGGCCCCGAACACCGGGGAGCTGTTTTTT. Translating gives CASSDRAPNTGELFF.